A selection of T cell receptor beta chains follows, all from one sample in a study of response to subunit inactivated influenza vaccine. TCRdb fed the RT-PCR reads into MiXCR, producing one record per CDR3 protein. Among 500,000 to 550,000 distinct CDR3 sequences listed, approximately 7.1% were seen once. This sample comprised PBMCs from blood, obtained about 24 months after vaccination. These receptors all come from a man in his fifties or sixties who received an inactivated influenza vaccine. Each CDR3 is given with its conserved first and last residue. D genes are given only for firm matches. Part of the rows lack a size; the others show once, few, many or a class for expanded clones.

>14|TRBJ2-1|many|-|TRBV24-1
TGTGCCACCAGTGACGTAAGTACCTACAATGAGCAGTTCTTC
CATSDVSTYNEQFF
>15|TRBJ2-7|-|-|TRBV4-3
TGCGCCAGCAGCCAAGACAAGGGACGGTCCTACGAGCAGTACTTC
CASSQDKGRSYEQYF
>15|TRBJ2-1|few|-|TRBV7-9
TGTGCCAGCAGCTTAGTTGGGCTGGGTAGCGAGGAGCAGTTCTTC
CASSLVGLGSEEQFF
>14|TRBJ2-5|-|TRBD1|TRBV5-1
TGCGCCAGCAGCACAGGACAGGCCCAAGAGACCCAGTACTTC
CASSTGQAQETQYF
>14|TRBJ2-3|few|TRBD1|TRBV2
TGTGCCAGCAGTTTCCAGGGGGCCACAGATACGCAGTATTTT
CASSFQGATDTQYF
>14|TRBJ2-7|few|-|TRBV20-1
TGCAGTGCCGCTAAGGCGGGGCGCTCCTACGAGCAGTACTTC
CSAAKAGRSYEQYF
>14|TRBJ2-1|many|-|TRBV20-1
TGCAGTGCGAGAAGTCTGAGCTCCTACAATGAGCAGTTCTTC
CSARSLSSYNEQFF
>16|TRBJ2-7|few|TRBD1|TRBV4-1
TGCGCCAGCAGCCAACGCCTAACCGGGACAGATGGCGAGCAGTACTTC
CASSQRLTGTDGEQYF
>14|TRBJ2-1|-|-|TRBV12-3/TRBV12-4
TGTGCCAGCAGTTTAGTCGGAGTGGCTCATGAGCAGTTCTTC
CASSLVGVAHEQFF
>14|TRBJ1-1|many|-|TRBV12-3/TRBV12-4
TGTGCCAGCAGACAGGACAGCCAGAACACTGAAGCTTTCTTT
CASRQDSQNTEAFF
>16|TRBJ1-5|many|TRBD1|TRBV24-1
TGTGCCACCAGTGATTCCAGGACAGGGTCGGGGCAGCCCCAGCATTTT
CATSDSRTGSGQPQHF
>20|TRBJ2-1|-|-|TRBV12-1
TGTGCCAGCAGCTTTGCGGGGACTAGCGGGTCCCCGAGCTCCTACAATGAGCAGTTCTTC
CASSFAGTSGSPSSYNEQFF
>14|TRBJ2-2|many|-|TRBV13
TGTGCCAGCAGCTTAGGGACCTACACCGGGGAGCTGTTTTTT
CASSLGTYTGELFF
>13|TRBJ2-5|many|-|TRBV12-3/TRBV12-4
TGTGCCAGCAGTCCGACAGACCAAGAGACCCAGTACTTC
CASSPTDQETQYF
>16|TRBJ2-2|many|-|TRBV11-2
TGTGCCAGCACTCCCCCGGCGGGACGTAGCACCGGGGAGCTGTTTTTT
CASTPPAGRSTGELFF
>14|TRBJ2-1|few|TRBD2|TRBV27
TGTGCCAGCAGTTCACTAGCGGGAGGTCGGGAGCAGTTCTTC
CASSSLAGGREQFF
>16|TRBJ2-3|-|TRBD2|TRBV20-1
TGCAGTGCTACCCAACTAGCGGGAGGGCTCGAAGATACGCAGTATTTT
CSATQLAGGLEDTQYF
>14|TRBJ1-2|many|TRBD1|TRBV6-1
TGTGCCAGCACCAGGACAGGGGGGGCCTATGGCTACACCTTC
CASTRTGGAYGYTF
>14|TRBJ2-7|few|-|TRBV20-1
TGCAGTGCTAGAGATGAGGGTTTCTCCTACGAGCAGTACTTC
CSARDEGFSYEQYF
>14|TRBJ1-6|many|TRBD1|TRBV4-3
TGCGCCAGCAGATCGGGACAGGGTAATTCACCCCTCCACTTT
CASRSGQGNSPLHF
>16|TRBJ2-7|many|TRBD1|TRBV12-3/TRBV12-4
TGTGCCAGCAGTTTAATTGGACAGGGGTTCTCCTACGAGCAGTACTTC
CASSLIGQGFSYEQYF
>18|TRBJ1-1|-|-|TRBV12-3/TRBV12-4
TGTGCCAGCAGCCCCCGCGGGAGGGGAGTGGTACTGAACACTGAAGCTTTCTTT
CASSPRGRGVVLNTEAFF
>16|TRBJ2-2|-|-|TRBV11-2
TGTGCCAGCAGCTTAGGTATGGGCGGAAACACCGGGGAGCTGTTTTTT
CASSLGMGGNTGELFF
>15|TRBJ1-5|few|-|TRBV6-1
TGTGCCAGCAGTAGAGGGGGGGATAGCAATCAGCCCCAGCATTTT
CASSRGGDSNQPQHF
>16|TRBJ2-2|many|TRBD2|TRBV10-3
TGTGCCATCAGTGAGTCGACTAGCCTGAACACCGGGGAGCTGTTTTTT
CAISESTSLNTGELFF
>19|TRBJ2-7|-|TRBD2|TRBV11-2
TGTGCCAGCAGCTCCATTCTGACTAGCGGGAGTATCGGTGTTCACGAGCAGTACTTC
CASSSILTSGSIGVHEQYF
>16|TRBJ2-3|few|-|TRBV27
TGTGCCAGCAGTTTAACCGTGTTTTCACTCACAGATACGCAGTATTTT
CASSLTVFSLTDTQYF
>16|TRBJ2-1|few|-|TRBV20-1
TGCAGTGCTAGAGATGCGAGGGGGACATATTACAATGAGCAGTTCTTC
CSARDARGTYYNEQFF
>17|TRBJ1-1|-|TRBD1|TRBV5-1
TGCGCCAGCAGCTTGGTCCTCCAGGGGGAACTGAACACTGAAGCTTTCTTT
CASSLVLQGELNTEAFF
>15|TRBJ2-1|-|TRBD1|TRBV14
TGTGCCAGCAGCTTTGGACAGGGGCCTGTCAATGAGCAGTTCTTC
CASSFGQGPVNEQFF
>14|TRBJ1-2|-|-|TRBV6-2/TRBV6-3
TGTGCCAGCAGTTATCGTCTAGGGCTTGGTGGCTACACCTTC
CASSYRLGLGGYTF
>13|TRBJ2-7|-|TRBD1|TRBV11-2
TGTGCCAGCAGCCCCGACAGGGGTAGCGAGCAGTACTTC
CASSPDRGSEQYF
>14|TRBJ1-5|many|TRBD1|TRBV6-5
TGTGCCAGCAGTTCTAGGGGGCTATGGCAGCCCCAGCATTTT
CASSSRGLWQPQHF
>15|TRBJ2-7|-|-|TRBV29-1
TGCAGCGTTGAAAACCCTGGCCGTTCCTCCTACGAGCAGTACTTC
CSVENPGRSSYEQYF
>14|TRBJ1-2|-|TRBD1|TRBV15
TGTGCCACCAGCAGACAGGGGGCGACCTATGGCTACACCTTC
CATSRQGATYGYTF
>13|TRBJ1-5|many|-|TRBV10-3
TGTGCCATCAGTGATTCCGGGAATCAGCCCCAGCATTTT
CAISDSGNQPQHF
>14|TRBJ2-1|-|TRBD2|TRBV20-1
TGCAGTGCTAGAGATGCTAGCGGGAGGAATGAGCAGTTCTTC
CSARDASGRNEQFF
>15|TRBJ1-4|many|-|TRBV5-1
TGCGCCAGCAGCTTGGGTGGGTCAACTAATGAAAAACTGTTTTTT
CASSLGGSTNEKLFF
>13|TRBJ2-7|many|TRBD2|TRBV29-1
TGCAGCGTTGAAGTTTCGACTAGCTCCGAGCAGTACTTC
CSVEVSTSSEQYF
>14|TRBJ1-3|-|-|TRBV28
TGTGCCAGCAGACCAGGGGTAGCTGGAAACACCATATATTTT
CASRPGVAGNTIYF
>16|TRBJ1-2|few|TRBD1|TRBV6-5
TGTGCCAGCAGTTACGCGGTTGGCAGGGGGCCTGATGGCTACACCTTC
CASSYAVGRGPDGYTF
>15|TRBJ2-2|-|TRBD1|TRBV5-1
TGCGCCAGCAGCTTGGAGGCCAGGGGGTCCGGGGAGCTGTTTTTT
CASSLEARGSGELFF
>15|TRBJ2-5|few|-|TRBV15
TGTGCCACCAGCGGCATGCTTAGACCGGAAGAGACCCAGTACTTC
CATSGMLRPEETQYF
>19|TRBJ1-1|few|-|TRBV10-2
TGCGCCAGCAGTGAGGCGGGAATTGGGCTCGGGGTCGTAAACACTGAAGCTTTCTTT
CASSEAGIGLGVVNTEAFF
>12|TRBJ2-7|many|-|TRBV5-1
TGCGCCAGCAGCTTTACTGGGTACGAGCAGTACTTC
CASSFTGYEQYF
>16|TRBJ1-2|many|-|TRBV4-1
TGCGCCAGCAGCACCGGGACCCGGGAACCCAACTATGGCTACACCTTC
CASSTGTREPNYGYTF
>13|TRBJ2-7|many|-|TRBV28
TGTGCCAGCAGTTTAGTCCCCGGTTCCGAGCAGTACTTC
CASSLVPGSEQYF
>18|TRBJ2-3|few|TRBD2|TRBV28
TGTGCCAGCAGTTTCTCTCCACTAAGCGGGAGTTTTACAGATACGCAGTATTTT
CASSFSPLSGSFTDTQYF
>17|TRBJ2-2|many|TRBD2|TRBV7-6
TGTGCCAGCAGCTCCTCGGTAGCGGGGGTTTACACCGGGGAGCTGTTTTTT
CASSSSVAGVYTGELFF
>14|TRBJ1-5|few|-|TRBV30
TGTGCCTGGAGTGTCAATCAGGGTAAGGGGCCCCAGCATTTT
CAWSVNQGKGPQHF
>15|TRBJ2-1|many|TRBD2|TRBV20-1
TGCAGTGCTTTTCCAAGCGGGGGCTCCTACAATGAGCAGTTCTTC
CSAFPSGGSYNEQFF